This T cell receptor (beta chain) was identified during a study of T cells after yellow fever vaccination. In this sample, this clonotype turned up a few times. TCRdb ran MiXCR on the 5' RACE reads and lists one entry per CDR3 protein. The sample yields hundreds of thousands of distinct CDR3 sequences, 7% to 9% seen once. Germline V lookup: CDR1 LGHDT, CDR2 YNNKEL (reference sequence). CDR3 length equals 14 residues. Trimming stripped 5 bases from V and 10 bases from J, with 17 bases between. This receptor was obtained from a man aged 18 to 35 who received the YFV17D yellow fever vaccine. The rearrangement joins TRBV3-1 to TRBJ1-4, with D tentatively TRBD1 (6 bases). The material was PBMCs, obtained about 49 days after the first yellow fever vaccination. In nucleotides, the CDR3 is TGTGCCAGCAGCTTACGGGGGGCTCTTGGAAAACTGTTTTTT. Encoded protein: CASSLRGALGKLFF.